This entry is about one T cell receptor (beta chain). Its antigen is still unknown. This sample is drawn from a study of T cell responses to AZD1222 COVID-19 vaccine. Study-wide findings and caveats: Repertoires in all cases were sampled only once the peak T cell response had passed.

Method: immunoSEQ multiplex PCR; TCRdb's copy keeps in-frame clones and lacks some. The table has more than 90,000 clones, roughly 84% seen once. Here the sequenced sample was peripheral blood, taken 28 days after the second AZD1222 dose. This TCR came from an adult who received the AZD1222 COVID-19 vaccine.

CDR3 residues: CASSPGPPRETQYF. The CDR3 nucleotides are TGCGCCAGCAGCCCGGGGCCACCCCGAGAGACCCAGTACTTC. The chain has TRBV5-1 and TRBJ2-5, with D tentatively TRBD1 or TRBD2 (5 bases each). CDR1 and CDR2 (germline): SGHRS, YFSETQ. The CDR3 covers 14 residues. V lost 4 bases to trimming and J lost 4 bases, with 14 bases between them. Supplemented by reference TRBV5-1 and TRBJ2-5, the full variable domain reads KAGVTQTPRYLIKTRGQQVTLSCSPISGHRSVSWYQQTPGQGLQFLFEYFSETQRNKGNFPGRFSGRQFSNSRSEMNVSTLELGDSALYLCASSPGPPRETQYFGPGTRLLVL.